This entry concerns a single T cell receptor beta chain. The antigen is unknown. Germline V gene data show CDR1 as SGHVS and CDR2 as FNYEAQ. V lost 5 bases and J 0 bases, leaving 14 bases between the germline ends. This CDR3 is built from 16 residues. Here immunoSEQ multiplex PCR was the method, and the copy in TCRdb shows in-frame clones only, minus some. The sample records about 36,000 clones, more than 85% being singletons. This record comes from a study of T cells in tuberculosis. Study conclusions and caveats: Classification accuracy was around 85% (AUROC around 0.9) with the GMM-specific repertoire.

The chain is built from TRBV7-6 and TRBJ2-4; no reliable D call. This TCR was recovered from a donor aged 5 to 30 with latent tuberculosis or without tuberculosis infection. The source material was PBMCs. CDR3 loop: CASSPALRSAKNIQYF. CDR3 bases: TGTGCCAGCAGCCCCGCCCTCCGGTCAGCCAAAAACATTCAGTACTTC.